Below, 13 T cell receptor beta chains from the same sample are listed, as sequenced in a study of blood T cell repertoires in COVID-19. Using immunoSEQ multiplex PCR, the repertoire was profiled, and TCRdb retains in-frame clones only, with some absent. This sample has over 60,000 clones; 75% to 80% occur once, and the top ten carry roughly half. The specimen was peripheral blood. These receptors were collected from a woman older than 75 with acute or convalescent COVID-19.

The J gene is TRBJ1-4, the V gene TRBV29-1; tentatively, D is TRBD1 (5 bases). Trimming removed 6 bases at V and 10 bases at J, with 18 bases between. CDR3 length: 13 amino acids. Looked up from germline, CDR1 is SQVTM and CDR2 is ANQGSEA. The CDR3 is CSVEDRSGGKLFF. In DNA, the CDR3 is TGCAGCGTCGAGGACCGGTCCGGGGGAAAACTGTTTTTT.

This clone came up many times. CDR3 DNA sequence: TGTGCCAGCAGTTCCGGGACACTTAGGACAGATACGCAGTATTTT. As protein: CASSSGTLRTDTQYF. This rearrangement joins TRBV28 to TRBJ2-3; D is possibly TRBD1 (6 bases). This CDR3 has 15 residues. Germline CDR1 and CDR2: MDHEN and SYDVKM. Trimming took 4 bases from V and 3 from J, leaving 14 bases between them.

The rearrangement links TRBV11-2 to TRBJ1-2, with 10 bases that match TRBD1. This CDR3 contains 15 residues. With 0 bases clipped from V and 6 bases from J, the junction kept 4 bases outside the gene matches. The germline V gene has CDR1 SGHAT and CDR2 FQNNGV. The chain's CDR3 is CASSLDLDRGNGYTF. The CDR3 nucleotides are TGTGCCAGCAGCTTAGATCTGGACAGGGGGAATGGCTACACCTTC.

The V call is TRBV27, the J call TRBJ2-7, with 16 bases lining up with TRBD2. V was pared by 5 bases and J by 12 bases, with 7 bases of the junction left unmatched. Germline loops: CDR1 MNHEY, CDR2 SMNVEV (reference sequence). CDR3 size: 14 residues. The CDR3 nucleotides read TGTGCCAGCAGTGTTGGGACTAGCGGGAGGGGATTGTACTTC. Protein sequence: CASSVGTSGRGLYF.

In its sample, this clone was seen once. The rearrangement uses TRBV6-5 and TRBJ2-5; 7 bases map to TRBD1. This CDR3 contains 15 residues. Germline-derived CDR1 and CDR2 are MNHEY and SVGAGI. The trim removed 4 bases at V and 1 base at J, leaving 6 bases unmatched. As DNA, the CDR3 is TGTGCCAGCAGTTCTGGAAGGACAGGCCAAGAGACCCAGTACTTC. As protein: CASSSGRTGQETQYF.

The DNA of the CDR3 is TGCGCCAGCAGCGGGGCGAGGAACACAGATACGCAGTATTTT. Translated, it gives CASSGARNTDTQYF. The J gene is TRBJ2-3, the V gene TRBV5-1; D may be TRBD1 (5 bases). V was pared by 4 bases and J by 2 bases, with 11 bases between. Looked up from germline, CDR1 is SGHRS and CDR2 is YFSETQ. There are 14 residues in the CDR3. The whole variable domain, remainder taken from reference TRBV5-1 and TRBJ2-3, is KAGVTQTPRYLIKTRGQQVTLSCSPISGHRSVSWYQQTPGQGLQFLFEYFSETQRNKGNFPGRFSGRQFSNSRSEMNVSTLELGDSALYLCASSGARNTDTQYFGPGTRLTVL.

The rearrangement uses TRBV2 and TRBJ2-1; the match to TRBD1 covers 7 bases. In germline, CDR1 is SNHLY, CDR2 FYNNEI. The CDR3 spans 13 residues. J gave up 7 bases and V 5 bases, and 5 bases lay outside the gene matches. CDR3 in DNA: TGTGCCAGCAGTTTCGACAGGGTGAATGAGCAGTTCTTC. It translates to CASSFDRVNEQFF.

This chain uses TRBV19 with TRBJ2-7, with unresolved D. This CDR3 is 13 amino acids long. Germline CDR1 and CDR2: LNHDA and SQIVND (reference sequence). Deletions cut 4 bases from V and 4 bases from J, with 11 bases between. In nucleotides, the CDR3 is TGTGCCAGTAGTACCCCCCCCCTGTACGAGCAGTACTTC. The encoded protein is CASSTPPLYEQYF.

This clone was observed a few times. The rearrangement uses TRBV12-3 or TRBV12-4 and TRBJ2-7; tentative D call: TRBD1 (5 bases). V lost 2 bases, J lost 3 bases, and 8 bases lay in between. CDR3 length: 13 amino acids. The CDR3 DNA follows: TGTGCCAGCAGTTTAAAGGGGCGCTACGAGCAGTACTTC. Its protein product is CASSLKGRYEQYF.

CDR3 protein: CASSYGLAGAGNEQFF. CDR3 nucleotides: TGTGCCAGCAGCTACGGACTAGCGGGAGCAGGTAATGAGCAGTTCTTC. The V and J genes are TRBV7-9 and TRBJ2-1; 13 bases agree with TRBD2. The CDR3 totals 16 residues. The V segment lost 4 bases and the J segment 7 bases; nucleotides outside the gene matches: 7. CDR1 is SEHNR, CDR2 FQNEAQ, per germline (reference sequence).

J is TRBJ1-2 and V is TRBV11-2, with D hard to call. Trimming removed 2 bases from V and 1 base from J, with 14 bases in between. Germline V gene lookup returns CDR1 SGHAT and CDR2 FQNNGV. This CDR3 comprises 16 residues. The DNA of the CDR3 is TGTGCCAGCAGCTTAATCCCCCTAAATGTTAACTATGGCTACACCTTC. Amino acids: CASSLIPLNVNYGYTF.

This rearrangement joins TRBV7-9 to TRBJ2-7; the D gene is possibly TRBD2 (6 bases). The V and J ends lost 1 base and 7 bases respectively, with 11 bases between them. CDR3 size: 13 residues. CDR1 and CDR2 from the germline V gene are SEHNR and FQNEAQ (reference sequence). This CDR3 reads CASSLDWGGEQYF. DNA of the CDR3: TGTGCCAGCAGCTTAGACTGGGGAGGTGAGCAGTACTTC.

The CDR3 reads CASSLKPPYEQYF. The CDR3 bases are TGTGCCAGCAGTTTAAAGCCCCCCTACGAGCAGTACTTC. The chain uses TRBV27 and TRBJ2-7; D ambiguous. In germline, CDR1 is MNHEY, CDR2 SMNVEV (reference sequence). The ends were cut back, 2 bases at V and 2 bases at J, with 7 bases in the middle. This CDR3 has 13 amino acids.